This TCR beta chain was found in a study of T-cell reconstitution after alpha-beta-depleted transplantation in children. Whole-study findings and limits: A year had passed since transplant, and T-cell counts and diversity by then came mostly from newly produced T cells. At day 60, the high TCRbeta diversity found in some patients originated from recipient T cells and thymic progenitors that had survived.

During its preparation, the TCRbeta library received unique molecular identifiers. From the PCR reads, TCRdb called clonotypes with MiXCR, one entry per CDR3 protein. The top ten clones hold roughly 13% of a sample with hundreds of thousands of distinct CDR3 sequences, roughly 23% of them seen once. On this clonotype: What it binds is unknown.

V lost 8 bases to trimming and J lost 6 bases; unmatched junction nucleotides: 6. Germline V gene sequence: CDR1 MGHDK, CDR2 SYGVNS. The CDR3 runs to 12 residues. This receptor was identified in a boy younger than two who had a stem cell transplant for acute myeloid leukemia, so the T cells may come from the graft donor. Sequenced material: PBMCs, mostly from graft donor cells, taken 360 days after TCRalphabeta/CD19-depleted stem cell transplant. The V and J genes are TRBV25-1 and TRBJ2-5, with 7 nucleotides matching TRBD1. The CDR3 spells CASLGQSKTQYF. CDR3 coding DNA: TGTGCCAGCTTGGGACAGTCGAAGACCCAGTACTTC.